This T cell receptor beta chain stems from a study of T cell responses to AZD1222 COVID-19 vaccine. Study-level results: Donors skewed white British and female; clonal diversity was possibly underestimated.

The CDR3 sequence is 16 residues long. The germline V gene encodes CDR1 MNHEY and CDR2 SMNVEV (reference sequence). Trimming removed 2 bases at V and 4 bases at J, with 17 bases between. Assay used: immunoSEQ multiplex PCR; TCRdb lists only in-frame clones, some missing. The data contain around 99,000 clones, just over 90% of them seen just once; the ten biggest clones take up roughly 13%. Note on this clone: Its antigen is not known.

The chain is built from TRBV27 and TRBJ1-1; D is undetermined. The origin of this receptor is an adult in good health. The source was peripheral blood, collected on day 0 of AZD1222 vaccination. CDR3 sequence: CASSLNTPGFGTEAFF. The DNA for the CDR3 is TGTGCCAGCAGTTTAAATACGCCCGGGTTTGGCACTGAAGCTTTCTTT.